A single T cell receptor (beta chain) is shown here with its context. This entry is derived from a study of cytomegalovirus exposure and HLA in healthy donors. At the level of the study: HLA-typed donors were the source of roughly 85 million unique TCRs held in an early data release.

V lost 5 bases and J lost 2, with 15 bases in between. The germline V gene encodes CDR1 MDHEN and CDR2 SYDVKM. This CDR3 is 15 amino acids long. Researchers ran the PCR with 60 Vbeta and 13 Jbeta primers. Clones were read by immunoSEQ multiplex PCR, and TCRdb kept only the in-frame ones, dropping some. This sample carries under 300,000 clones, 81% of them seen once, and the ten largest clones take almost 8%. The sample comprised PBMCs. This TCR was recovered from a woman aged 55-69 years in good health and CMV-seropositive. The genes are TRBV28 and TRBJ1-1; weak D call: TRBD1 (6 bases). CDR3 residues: CASSGAGEINTEAFF. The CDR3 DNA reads TGTGCCAGCAGTGGGGCAGGGGAGATTAACACTGAAGCTTTCTTT. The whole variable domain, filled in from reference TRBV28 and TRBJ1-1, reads DVKVTQSSRYLVKRTGEKVFLECVQDMDHENMFWYRQDPGLGLRLIYFSYDVKMKEKGDIPEGYSVSREKKERFSLILESASTNQTSMYLCASSGAGEINTEAFFGQGTRLTVV.